This TCR beta chain originates from a study of blood T cell repertoires in COVID-19. Study details: Samples came from the United States, Italy and Spain, spanning acute and convalescent COVID-19.

Germline CDR1 SQVTM, CDR2 ANQGSEA. The CDR3 spans 14 residues. The germline V and J ends were trimmed by 4 bases and 8 bases, with 18 bases remaining between them. Clones were read by immunoSEQ multiplex PCR, and TCRdb kept only the in-frame ones, dropping some. Of roughly 190,000 clones listed, around 83% are singletons. The sequence derives from a woman in her sixties with acute or convalescent COVID-19. Sequencing input: peripheral blood. The rearrangement uses TRBV29-1 and TRBJ2-1; D uncertain. The chain's CDR3 is CSVVTPSLTYEQFF. The CDR3 bases are TGCAGCGTTGTAACCCCTAGTTTGACGTATGAGCAGTTCTTC.